This TCR beta chain came from a study of identical twins. TCRdb recomputed calls from the 5' RACE reads with MiXCR, one row per CDR3 protein. Counted here are 690,000 or so distinct CDR3 sequences, about 9.4% occurring once; the ten biggest clones make up about 0.98%. The study's findings and limits: Cord blood beta clonotypes present at high abundance carried fewer insertions; no such pattern appeared in memory repertoires.

This clonotype was detected only a few times. Its matching antigen is unknown. The CDR3 totals 14 residues. CDR1 is SQVTM and CDR2 is ANQGSEA in the germline V gene. V lost 1 base, J lost 7 bases, and 9 bases stayed unmatched. The same data also contributed to another study, on yellow fever vaccine responses in identical twins.

The chain employs TRBV29-1 and TRBJ1-2; 7 positions agree with TRBD1. The TCR originated in a woman between 18 and 29 years old in good health. The sample comprised PBMCs. Written as DNA, the CDR3 is TGCAGCGTTGAAGGTACCGAGGGGGCTCGTGGCTACACCTTC. Translating it yields CSVEGTEGARGYTF.